A selection of T cell receptor beta chains follows, all from one sample in a study of Ad26.COV2.S vaccination and SARS-CoV-2 variants. Produced via immunoSEQ multiplex PCR; TCRdb's table is partial and in-frame only. Of some 190,000 clones listed, approximately 88% are singletons. This material consisted of peripheral blood, taken after recovery from COVID-19. These receptors were taken from a human donor who had recovered from COVID-19. Each CDR3 is given with its conserved first and last residue. A D gene is named only where the DNA matches it firmly. For some rows the clone size is stated as once, few or many, or as a class when expanded; others skip it.

J | V | D | size | DNA | CDR3
TRBJ2-1 | TRBV7-9 | TRBD1 | NA | TGTGCCAGCAGCTTGATTGGACAGGGCGGCGAGCAGTTCTTC | CASSLIGQGGEQFF
TRBJ2-1 | TRBV5-4 | TRBD2 | once | TGTGCCAGCAGCGTGGGGTCCAGCGGGAGTCGTAATGAGCAGTTCTTC | CASSVGSSGSRNEQFF
TRBJ1-2 | TRBV6-1 | NA | few | TGTGCCAGCAGTGAATTATCGGGACTTTTCTATGGCTACACCTTC | CASSELSGLFYGYTF
TRBJ2-3 | TRBV28 | TRBD2 | NA | TGTGCCAGCAGTTCCTCTAGCGGGGGGTCCCTCAACCCCCTTAGCACAGATACGCAGTATTTT | CASSSSSGGSLNPLSTDTQYF
TRBJ2-2 | TRBV9 | NA | NA | TGTGCCAGCAGCTTACGGGCCGAGAACACCGGGGAGCTGTTTTTT | CASSLRAENTGELFF
TRBJ2-7 | TRBV11-2 | NA | NA | TGTGCCAGCAGCTCTAGCTACGAGCAGTACTTC | CASSSSYEQYF
TRBJ1-6 | TRBV7-3 | NA | NA | TGTGCCAGCAGCTTAAACAATTCACCCCTCCACTTT | CASSLNNSPLHF
TRBJ1-1 | TRBV29-1 | NA | once | TGCAGCGTTTCTCGGACGGACGAAGCTTTCTTT | CSVSRTDEAFF
TRBJ2-7 | TRBV5-1 | NA | NA | TGCGCCAGCAGCTTGCAAGTAGGGGACTACGAGCAGTACTTC | CASSLQVGDYEQYF
TRBJ2-7 | TRBV27 | NA | NA | TGTGCCAGCAGTTCTCGTCCAGGACGGCACGAGCAGTACTTC | CASSSRPGRHEQYF
TRBJ2-5 | TRBV2 | NA | NA | TGTGCCAGCAGTCCGGCAGAAGGGCGAGGAGAGACCCAGTACTTC | CASSPAEGRGETQYF
TRBJ1-2 | TRBV12-2 | NA | few | TGTGCAAGTCGCTTAGGGGACAGGGGCCCTAACTATGGCTACACCTTC | CASRLGDRGPNYGYTF
TRBJ1-1 | TRBV7-9 | NA | NA | TGTGCCAGCAGCTTAGTGGGGGACACTGAAGCTTTCTTT | CASSLVGDTEAFF
TRBJ2-4 | TRBV10-1 | TRBD1 | NA | TGCGCCAGCAGTTCACACCCAGGGGGCGCGACCAAAAACATTCAGTACTTC | CASSSHPGGATKNIQYF
TRBJ1-3 | TRBV28 | TRBD1 | few | TGTGCCAGCAGTTTTACAGGGGGCAGAGGAAACACCATATATTTT | CASSFTGGRGNTIYF
TRBJ1-1 | TRBV12-3/TRBV12-4 | NA | NA | TGTGCCAGCATCCCGGACAGGAACACTGAAGCTTTCTTT | CASIPDRNTEAFF
TRBJ2-7 | TRBV7-6 | NA | NA | TGTGCCAGCAGCTTAGAACCTGACACGCGTAAGCAGTACTTC | CASSLEPDTRKQYF
TRBJ2-1 | TRBV5-6 | TRBD1 | NA | TGTGCCAGCAGCTTGGCAGGGACAGGGCCACGGGTCTTC | CASSLAGTGPRVF
TRBJ2-1 | TRBV15 | NA | NA | TGTGCCACCAGCAGAGATTACGGAATAATCAATGAGCAGTTCTTC | CATSRDYGIINEQFF
TRBJ2-7 | TRBV6-6 | NA | NA | TGTGCCAGCACGGGCGCATACGAGCAGTACTTC | CASTGAYEQYF
TRBJ1-2 | TRBV7-2 | TRBD1 | NA | TGTGCCAGCAGCCCACAGGGGGCCAGAGGGTATGGCTACACCTTC | CASSPQGARGYGYTF
TRBJ2-5 | TRBV6-6 | NA | once | TGTGCCAGCAGTTACCCGACAGACCAAGAGACCCAGTACTTC | CASSYPTDQETQYF
TRBJ1-2 | TRBV7-9 | NA | few | TGTGCCAGCAGCGGCCTTAAGGACTATGGCTACACCTTC | CASSGLKDYGYTF
TRBJ2-2 | TRBV7-2 | NA | NA | TGTGCCAGCAGCCCCCTTGGCGCCGGGGCCGGGGAGCTGTTTTTT | CASSPLGAGAGELFF
TRBJ2-1 | TRBV12-3/TRBV12-4 | NA | NA | TGTGCCAGCAGTCTAGTCACAGGGAATGAGCAGTTCTTC | CASSLVTGNEQFF
TRBJ1-4 | TRBV5-1 | NA | NA | TGCGCCAGCAGCCCACTGGGCACGGGCAATGAAAAACTGTTTTTT | CASSPLGTGNEKLFF
TRBJ2-7 | TRBV7-7 | NA | NA | TGTGCTAGCAGCTCCCGACTCGACTCCTACGAGCAGTACTTC | CASSSRLDSYEQYF
TRBJ2-3 | TRBV7-8 | NA | NA | TGTGCCAGCAGCTTTCGACAGTTTGCGGATACGCAGTATTTT | CASSFRQFADTQYF
TRBJ2-7 | TRBV14 | TRBD2 | NA | TGTGCCAGCAGCCACCTAGCGGGCCGATACGAGCAGTACTTC | CASSHLAGRYEQYF
TRBJ2-7 | TRBV11-1 | TRBD2 | NA | TGTGCCAGCAGCTTACAAGCGGGGGTCCACGAGCAGTACTTC | CASSLQAGVHEQYF
TRBJ1-1 | TRBV18 | NA | NA | TGTGCCAGCTCACCATCGAACACTGAAGCTTTCTTT | CASSPSNTEAFF
TRBJ1-5 | TRBV6-5 | NA | NA | TGTGCCAGTCCGAGAAAGGGGTCTCAGCCCCAGCATTTT | CASPRKGSQPQHF
TRBJ2-1 | TRBV12-3/TRBV12-4 | NA | NA | TGTGCCAGCAGTTTAGGTTCTGAGCAGTTCTTC | CASSLGSEQFF
TRBJ1-5 | TRBV4-1 | NA | few | TGCGCCAGCGGGGAAGATAGCAATCAGCCCCAGCATTTT | CASGEDSNQPQHF
TRBJ2-3 | TRBV6-6 | NA | NA | TGTGCCAGCAGTTTAGGAGACAGCACAGATACGCAGTATTTT | CASSLGDSTDTQYF
TRBJ1-1 | TRBV7-2 | NA | NA | TGTGCCAGCAGCTTAGTTCCAGGGGTGAACACTGAAGCTTTCTTT | CASSLVPGVNTEAFF
TRBJ2-7 | TRBV7-9 | TRBD2 | NA | TGTGCCAGCGGGCTAGCGGGAGGATACTACGAGCAGTACTTC | CASGLAGGYYEQYF
TRBJ2-7 | TRBV29-1 | TRBD1 | NA | TGCAGCGTTGGTGGGGACAGGCTGGGCTACGAGCAGTACTTC | CSVGGDRLGYEQYF
TRBJ1-1 | TRBV28 | TRBD1 | NA | TGTGCCAGCAGTTTATGGGGACAGGGGGCCACTGAAGCTTTCTTT | CASSLWGQGATEAFF
TRBJ2-7 | TRBV29-1 | NA | NA | TGCAGCGTTGGGGTTAGATCCTACGAGCAGTACTTC | CSVGVRSYEQYF
TRBJ2-5 | TRBV5-1 | TRBD2 | NA | TGCGCCAGCAGCTTCTTAGCGGGGGGTCGGGAGACCCAGTACTTC | CASSFLAGGRETQYF
TRBJ1-1 | TRBV5-5 | NA | NA | TGTGCCAGCACCCGGAGCACTGAAGCTTTCTTT | CASTRSTEAFF
TRBJ1-5 | TRBV5-1 | NA | NA | TGCGCCAGCAGCCCTGGGGAGGGCCGCAATCAGCCCCAGCATTTT | CASSPGEGRNQPQHF
TRBJ2-2 | TRBV9 | NA | NA | TGTGCCAGCAGCGAGACCAGAGGGGAGCTGTTTTTT | CASSETRGELFF
TRBJ2-7 | TRBV5-1 | TRBD2 | NA | TGCGCCAGCAGCCCTCCGGGACTAGCGAACGACGAGCAGTACTTC | CASSPPGLANDEQYF
TRBJ2-1 | TRBV7-9 | TRBD1 | NA | TGTGCCAGCAGCCCCCGGGACAGGGAGTACAATGAGCAGTTCTTC | CASSPRDREYNEQFF
TRBJ2-2 | TRBV6-4 | TRBD2 | few | TGTGCCAGCAGTCCGCTCCCAGGACTAGCGGGAGCCACCGGGGAGCTGTTTTTT | CASSPLPGLAGATGELFF
TRBJ2-1 | TRBV5-4 | NA | NA | TGTGCCAGCAGCTCCAACAGTGCCCTCGAGCAGTTCTTC | CASSSNSALEQFF
TRBJ2-5 | TRBV5-4 | TRBD2 | NA | TGTGCCAGCAGTCATAGCGGGAGGGACAAAGAGACCCAGTACTTC | CASSHSGRDKETQYF
TRBJ2-2 | TRBV28 | NA | NA | TGTGCCAGCCACCTAGGGTCCGGGAACACCGGGGAGCTGTTTTTT | CASHLGSGNTGELFF